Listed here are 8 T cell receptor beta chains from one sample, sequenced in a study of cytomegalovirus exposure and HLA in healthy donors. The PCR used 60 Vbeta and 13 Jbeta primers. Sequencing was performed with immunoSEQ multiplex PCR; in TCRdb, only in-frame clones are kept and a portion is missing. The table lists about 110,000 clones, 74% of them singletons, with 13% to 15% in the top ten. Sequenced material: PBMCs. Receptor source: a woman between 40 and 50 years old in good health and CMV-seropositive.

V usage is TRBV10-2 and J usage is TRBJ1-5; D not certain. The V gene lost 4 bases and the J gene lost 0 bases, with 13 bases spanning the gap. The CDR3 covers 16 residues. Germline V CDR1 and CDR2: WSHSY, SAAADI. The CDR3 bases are TGCGCCAGCAGTGGGCTAGATTGGTATAGCAATCAGCCCCAGCATTTT. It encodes CASSGLDWYSNQPQHF.

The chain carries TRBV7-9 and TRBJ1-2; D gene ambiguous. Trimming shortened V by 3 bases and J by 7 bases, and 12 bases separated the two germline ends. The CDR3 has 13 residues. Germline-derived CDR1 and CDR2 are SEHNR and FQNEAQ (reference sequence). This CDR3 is CASSLSEVRGYTF. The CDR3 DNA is TGTGCCAGCAGCTTGAGCGAGGTCCGTGGCTACACCTTC.

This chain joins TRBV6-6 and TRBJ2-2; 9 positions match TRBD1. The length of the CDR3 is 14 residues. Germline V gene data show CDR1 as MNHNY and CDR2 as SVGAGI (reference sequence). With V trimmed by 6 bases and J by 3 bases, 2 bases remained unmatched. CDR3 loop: CASSRTGDTGELFF. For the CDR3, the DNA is TGTGCCAGCAGCAGGACAGGGGACACCGGGGAGCTGTTTTTT.

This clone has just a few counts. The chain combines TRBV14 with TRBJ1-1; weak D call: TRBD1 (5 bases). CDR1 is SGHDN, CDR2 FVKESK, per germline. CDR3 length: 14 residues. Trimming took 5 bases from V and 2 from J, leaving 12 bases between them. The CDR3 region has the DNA TGTGCCAGCAGCTCAGGGTACCGCAACACTGAAGCTTTCTTT. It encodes CASSSGYRNTEAFF.

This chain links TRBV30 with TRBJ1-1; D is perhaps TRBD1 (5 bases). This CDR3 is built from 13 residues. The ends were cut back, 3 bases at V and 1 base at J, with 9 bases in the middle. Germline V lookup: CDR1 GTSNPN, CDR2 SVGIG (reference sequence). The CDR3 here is CAWRGGTNTEAFF. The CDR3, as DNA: TGTGCCTGGAGGGGGGGAACGAACACTGAAGCTTTCTTT.

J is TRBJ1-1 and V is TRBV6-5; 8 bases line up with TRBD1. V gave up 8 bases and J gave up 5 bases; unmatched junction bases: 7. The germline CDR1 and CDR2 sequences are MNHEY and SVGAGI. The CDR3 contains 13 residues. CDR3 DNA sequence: TGTGCCAGCGGTCCAGGGGGCTGGACTGAAGCTTTCTTT. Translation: CASGPGGWTEAFF.

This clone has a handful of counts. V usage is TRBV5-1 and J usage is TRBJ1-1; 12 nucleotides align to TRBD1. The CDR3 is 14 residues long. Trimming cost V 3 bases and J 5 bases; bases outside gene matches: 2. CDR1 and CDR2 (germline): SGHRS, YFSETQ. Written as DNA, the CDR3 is TGCGCCAGCAGCTGGGGACAGGGGGCGACTGAAGCTTTCTTT. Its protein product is CASSWGQGATEAFF.

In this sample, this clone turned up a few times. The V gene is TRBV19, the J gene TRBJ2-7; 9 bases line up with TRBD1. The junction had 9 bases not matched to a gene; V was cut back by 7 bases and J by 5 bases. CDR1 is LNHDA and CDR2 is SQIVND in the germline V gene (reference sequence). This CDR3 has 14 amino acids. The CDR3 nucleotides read TGTGCCAGTAACCAGCCGGGACAGGGAAACGAGCAGTACTTC. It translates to CASNQPGQGNEQYF.